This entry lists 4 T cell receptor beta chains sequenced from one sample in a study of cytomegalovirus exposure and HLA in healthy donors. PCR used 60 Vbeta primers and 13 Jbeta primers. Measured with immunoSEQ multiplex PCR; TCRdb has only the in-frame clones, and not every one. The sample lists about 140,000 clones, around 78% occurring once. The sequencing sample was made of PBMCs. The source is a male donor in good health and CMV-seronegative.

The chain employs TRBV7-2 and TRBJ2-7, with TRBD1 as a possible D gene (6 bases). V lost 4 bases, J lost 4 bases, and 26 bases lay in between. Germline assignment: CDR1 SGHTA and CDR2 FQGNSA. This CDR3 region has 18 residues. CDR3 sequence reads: CASSSTRSRAGDSYEQYF. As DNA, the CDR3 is TGTGCCAGCAGCTCGACCCGAAGCCGGGCAGGGGATTCATACGAGCAGTACTTC.

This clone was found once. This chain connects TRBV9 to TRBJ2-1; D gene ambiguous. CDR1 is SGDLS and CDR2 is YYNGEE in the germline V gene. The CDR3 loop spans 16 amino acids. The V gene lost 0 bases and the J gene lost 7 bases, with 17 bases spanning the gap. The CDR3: CASSVVPSPMKNEQFF. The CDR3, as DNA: TGTGCCAGCAGCGTAGTCCCTAGTCCGATGAAAAATGAGCAGTTCTTC.

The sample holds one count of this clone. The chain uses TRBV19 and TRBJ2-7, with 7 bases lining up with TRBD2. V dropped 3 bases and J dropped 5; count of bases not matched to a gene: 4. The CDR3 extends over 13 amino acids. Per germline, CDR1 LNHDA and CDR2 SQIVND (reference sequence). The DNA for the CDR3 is TGTGCCAGTAGTATTGGGGGGGTCAACGAGCAGTACTTC. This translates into CASSIGGVNEQYF. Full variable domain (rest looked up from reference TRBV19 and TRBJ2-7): DGGITQSPKYLFRKEGQNVTLSCEQNLNHDAMYWYRQDPGQGLRLIYYSQIVNDFQKGDIAEGYSVSREKKESFPLTVTSAQKNPTAFYLCASSIGGVNEQYFGPGTRLTVT.

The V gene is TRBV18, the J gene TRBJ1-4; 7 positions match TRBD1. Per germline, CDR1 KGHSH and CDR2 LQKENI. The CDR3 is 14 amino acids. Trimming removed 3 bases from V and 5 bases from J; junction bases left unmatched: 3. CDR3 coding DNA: TGTGCCAGCTCACCGGGACAGCAAAATGAAAAACTGTTTTTT. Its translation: CASSPGQQNEKLFF.